One and the same sample provided the 14 T cell receptor beta chains below, sequenced in a study of shared clonotypes between healthy human individuals (dated by TCRdb to 2020 to 2021). The method was the immunoSEQ multiplex PCR assay. The source is immuneACCESS, and TCRdb retained only in-frame sequences with V and J called. Part of the clones is not carried over; for the studies checked, unresolved V genes explain less than half of this, and the remainder is unexplained. The sample table contains some 1,600,000 clones; only one count was recorded for approximately 98% of them. The top ten clones comprise roughly 0.45% of the sample. The sample was naive CD4+ T cells sorted from blood. In light of the paper, this sample's cell subset or site label describes: CD45RA+ positively selected. These TCRs come from a young man in good health.

This rearrangement joins TRBV5-6 to TRBJ2-5; the D is unclear. There are 13 residues in the CDR3. Trimming removed 4 bases at V and 5 bases at J, with 12 bases between. Germline CDR1 and CDR2: SGHDT and YYEEEE. The CDR3 nucleotides are TGTGCCAGCAGCCGATTCACCCGGGAGACCCAGTACTTC. Its translation is CASSRFTRETQYF. Using reference TRBV5-6 and TRBJ2-5 for the parts outside the CDR3, the full variable domain is DAGVTQSPTHLIKTRGQQVTLRCSPKSGHDTVSWYQQALGQGPQFIFQYYEEEERQRGNFPDRFSGHQFPNYSSELNVNALLLGDSALYLCASSRFTRETQYFGPGTRLLVL.

V is TRBV25-1 and J is TRBJ2-3; D is uncertain. V lost 3 bases, J lost 0 bases, and 7 bases lay in between. The CDR3 is made up of 14 amino acids. Per the germline V gene, CDR1 is MGHDK and CDR2 is SYGVNS. CDR3 nucleotides: TGTGCCAGCAGTGATCCAGCTAGCACAGATACGCAGTATTTT. It translates to CASSDPASTDTQYF. Full variable domain (missing parts from reference TRBV25-1 and TRBJ2-3): EADIYQTPRYLVIGTGKKITLECSQTMGHDKMYWYQQDPGMELHLIHYSYGVNSTEKGDLSSESTVSRIRTEHFPLTLESARPSHTSQYLCASSDPASTDTQYFGPGTRLTVL.

The sample holds one count of this clone. V is TRBV4-3 and J is TRBJ2-2, with TRBD1 matching over 8 bases. Per germline, CDR1 LGHNA and CDR2 YSLEER. Trimming cost V 4 bases and J 2 bases; bases outside gene matches: 6. The CDR3 length is 16 residues. The CDR3 DNA is TGCGCCAGCAGCCTCCAGACAGGGGTAAACACCGGGGAGCTGTTTTTT. Amino acids: CASSLQTGVNTGELFF.

A single count supports this clone. The rearrangement joins TRBV18 to TRBJ2-7, with 11 bases aligning to TRBD2. Looked up from germline, CDR1 is KGHSH and CDR2 is LQKENI. CDR3 length equals 16 residues. V was clipped by 0 bases and J by 4 bases; unmatched bases: 5. CDR3 in DNA: TGTGCCAGCTCACCACCGGCTAGCGGGAGGCATTACGAGCAGTACTTC. Protein sequence: CASSPPASGRHYEQYF.

About this clone itself: The same CDR3 also results from other DNA sequences found in this sample. The rearrangement joins TRBV20-1 to TRBJ2-5, with D unresolved. The ends were cut back, 3 bases at V and 3 bases at J, with 5 bases in the middle. CDR3 length equals 11 residues. CDR1 and CDR2 from the germline V gene are DFQATT and SNEGSKA (reference sequence). This CDR3 reads CSASLEETQYF. CDR3 nucleotide sequence: TGCAGTGCTAGCTTAGAAGAGACCCAGTACTTC.

The chain carries TRBV30 and TRBJ1-2, with D tentatively TRBD1 (5 bases). V lost 2 bases and J lost 2, with 9 bases in between. The CDR3 is 13 residues long. The germline V gene encodes CDR1 GTSNPN and CDR2 SVGIG (reference sequence). The CDR3 loop reads CAWSNRGNYGYTF. The CDR3 DNA follows: TGTGCCTGGAGTAATAGGGGAAACTATGGCTACACCTTC.

This chain uses TRBV2 with TRBJ1-1; 7 bases match TRBD1. The CDR3 has 18 amino acids. Germline V gene lookup returns CDR1 SNHLY and CDR2 FYNNEI. J gave up 0 bases and V 3 bases, and 13 bases lay outside the gene matches. The CDR3 DNA sequence: TGTGCCAGCAGTGAGAATGGAGACAGGGTGAAGGTGAACACTGAAGCTTTCTTT. This codes for CASSENGDRVKVNTEAFF.

V is TRBV4-3 and J is TRBJ2-7, with 10 bases aligning to TRBD1. V was pared by 5 bases and J by 2 bases, with 6 bases of the junction left unmatched. Germline-derived CDR1 and CDR2 are LGHNA and YSLEER. The CDR3 is 15 amino acids. CDR3 sequence (DNA): TGCGCCAGCAGCTTAGGGACAGGGGAAGCCTACGAGCAGTACTTC. Translation gives CASSLGTGEAYEQYF.

The chain carries TRBV25-1 and TRBJ2-3, with D possibly TRBD2 on 6 matching bases. The V end was cut by 3 bases, the J end by 6 bases, with 10 bases between. CDR1 is MGHDK and CDR2 is SYGVNS in the germline V gene. The CDR3 spans 13 residues. CDR3 bases: TGTGCCAGCAGTGATTCTCGGGGGGATACGCAGTATTTT. This encodes CASSDSRGDTQYF.

The rearrangement joins TRBV7-9 to TRBJ2-7; 11 bases fit TRBD2. The germline V gene encodes CDR1 SEHNR and CDR2 FQNEAQ (reference sequence). The CDR3 spans 15 residues. With 6 bases clipped from V and 3 bases from J, the junction kept 7 bases outside the gene matches. CDR3 sequence: CASRHTGLAVYEQYF. In DNA, the CDR3 is TGTGCCAGCAGACATACGGGACTAGCGGTCTACGAGCAGTACTTC.

The chain uses TRBV11-2 and TRBJ2-5; 12 bases are shared with TRBD2. Germline V gene data show CDR1 as SGHAT and CDR2 as FQNNGV. The CDR3 is 17 residues long. Unmatched junction bases numbered 9, after V lost 2 bases and J lost 5 bases. The CDR3 sequence is CASSLRLAGGPWETQYF. The CDR3 DNA follows: TGTGCCAGCAGCTTAAGGCTAGCGGGAGGGCCATGGGAGACCCAGTACTTC.

With regard to this clone: Other DNA sequences from this sample encode an identical CDR3 as well. CDR3 DNA: TGTGCCAGCAGCTCAGGGGAATACCAAGAGACCCAGTACTTC. It encodes CASSSGEYQETQYF. The chain joins TRBV7-9 to TRBJ2-5, with D possibly being TRBD1 (6 bases). The V end was cut by 4 bases, the J end by 0 bases, with 9 bases between. The germline gives CDR1 SEHNR, CDR2 FQNEAQ (reference sequence). The CDR3 is 14 amino acids.

The rearrangement uses TRBV19 and TRBJ2-5; D possibly matches TRBD1 or TRBD2 (5 bases each). V lost 4 bases to trimming and J lost 7 bases, with 19 bases between them. Germline CDR1 LNHDA, CDR2 SQIVND (reference sequence). This CDR3 region has 15 residues. The CDR3 here is CASSKTGTPHLTQYF. CDR3 nucleotides: TGTGCCAGTAGTAAAACGGGGACGCCCCACCTGACCCAGTACTTC.

The genes are TRBV4-2 and TRBJ1-5, with D tentatively TRBD1 (5 bases). Germline loops: CDR1 LGHNA, CDR2 YNFKEQ. The length of the CDR3 is 15 residues. V was pared by 5 bases and J by 2 bases, with 13 bases between. As DNA, the CDR3 is TGTGCCAGCAGCTCCCTGGGAGGGGGCAATCAGCCCCAGCATTTT. Its protein is CASSSLGGGNQPQHF.